A selection of T cell receptor beta chains follows, all from one sample in a study of blood T cell repertoires in COVID-19. The data were produced by immunoSEQ multiplex PCR, yet TCRdb's version contains in-frame clones alone and is incomplete. The sample records 250,000 to 400,000 clones, roughly 88% being singletons. Sequenced sample: peripheral blood. All receptors come from a woman aged 25-40 years with COVID-19, enrolled during active disease. Each CDR3 is given with its conserved first and last residue. D genes are given only for firm matches. Size tells how often a clone was seen (once, few, many) or the class of an expanded clone, and some rows leave it out.

j_call,v_call,clone_size,d_call,cdr3_nt,cdr3_aa
TRBJ1-1,TRBV11-2,NA,NA,TGTGCCAGCAGCTTACGAGCGAACACTGAAGCTTTCTTT,CASSLRANTEAFF
TRBJ2-3,TRBV10-2,NA,TRBD2,TGCGCCAGCAGTGTAGTTCTTAGCGGGCCAAAAGATACGCAGTATTTT,CASSVVLSGPKDTQYF
TRBJ1-6,TRBV19,NA,NA,TGTGCCAGTAGACGGGACTTTAATTCACCCCTCCACTTT,CASRRDFNSPLHF
TRBJ1-2,TRBV5-4,few,NA,TGTGCCAGCAGCTTCAACACAGGGTCCTACACCTTC,CASSFNTGSYTF
TRBJ2-1,TRBV29-1,NA,NA,TGCAGCGTTGAGCGTAGCTCCTACAATGAGCAGTTCTTC,CSVERSSYNEQFF
TRBJ2-7,TRBV30,NA,TRBD1,TGTGCCTGGGCGACAGGGGCCCTCTACGAGCAGTACTTC,CAWATGALYEQYF
TRBJ2-7,TRBV5-1,NA,TRBD1,TGCGCCAGCAGCCCGGGACAGGGGTTGTACGAGCAGTACTTC,CASSPGQGLYEQYF
TRBJ2-5,TRBV7-9,NA,NA,TGTGCCAGCAGCTTAGACATCGAAGAGACCCAGTACTTC,CASSLDIEETQYF
TRBJ1-2,TRBV29-1,few,TRBD1,TGCAGCGTTGGACAGGGAGGAAACTATGGCTACACCTTC,CSVGQGGNYGYTF
TRBJ1-4,TRBV20-1,NA,NA,TGCAGTGTTTATTCTTATGAAAAACTGTTTTTT,CSVYSYEKLFF
TRBJ1-4,TRBV7-9,NA,TRBD1,TGTGCCAGCAGCCAGGGGGCAACTAATGAAAAACTGTTTTTT,CASSQGATNEKLFF
TRBJ1-5,TRBV10-1,NA,NA,TGCGCCAGCAGTGAGGGACAGAAAAATCAGCCCCAGCATTTT,CASSEGQKNQPQHF
TRBJ2-1,TRBV6-5,once,TRBD2,TGTGCCAGCAGTTACTCGAGGGGAGGGCAGCGCGAGCAGTTCTTC,CASSYSRGGQREQFF
TRBJ2-1,TRBV4-2,NA,TRBD2,TGTGCCAGCAGCCCGTTGGATAGCGGGAGAACTGAGCAGTTCTTC,CASSPLDSGRTEQFF
TRBJ1-1,TRBV6-5,once,NA,TGTGCCAGCAGTTACCAGTCAGGGAACACTGAAGCTTTCTTT,CASSYQSGNTEAFF
TRBJ1-6,TRBV30,few,NA,TGTGCCTGGAGCGCCGGGGGTAAGGATTCACCCCTCCACTTT,CAWSAGGKDSPLHF
TRBJ2-1,TRBV4-1,once,TRBD2,TGCGCCAGCAGTCAGCGGGAGGGCTCCTACAATGAGCAGTTCTTC,CASSQREGSYNEQFF
TRBJ1-5,TRBV7-2,NA,NA,TGTGCCAGCAGCTTATTGCAGGGAAATCAGCCCCAGCATTTT,CASSLLQGNQPQHF
TRBJ1-1,TRBV7-9,NA,TRBD1,TGTGCCAGCAGCCCGGACAGGGGGCACACTGAAGCTTTCTTT,CASSPDRGHTEAFF
TRBJ2-6,TRBV19,NA,NA,TGTGCCAGTAGTAACAGCCTCTCTGGGGCCAACGTCCTGACTTTC,CASSNSLSGANVLTF
TRBJ2-7,TRBV6-5,NA,NA,TGTGCCAGCAGCCGAATGGGGAGCTACGAGGAGCAGTACTTC,CASSRMGSYEEQYF
TRBJ1-2,TRBV3-1/TRBV3-2,NA,NA,TGTGCCAGCAGCCAAGATTTGGCAGTTAACTATGGCTACACCTTC,CASSQDLAVNYGYTF
TRBJ2-7,TRBV7-8,NA,NA,TGTGCCAGCAGCTTGCCGGCTGGGGCCTATTACGAGCAGTACTTC,CASSLPAGAYYEQYF
TRBJ2-4,TRBV2,NA,TRBD2,TGTGCCAGCAGGGGGCAGGTGGGACTAGCGGGGAACCTAGCCAAAAACATTCAGTACTTC,CASRGQVGLAGNLAKNIQYF
TRBJ1-5,TRBV5-1,once,TRBD1,TGCGCCAGCAGCCCGAGGACAGGGAGCAATCAGCCCCAGCATTTT,CASSPRTGSNQPQHF
TRBJ1-5,TRBV2,NA,NA,TGTGCCAGCACTTATACGGGCGGGGGAGGTCAGCCCCAGCATTTT,CASTYTGGGGQPQHF
TRBJ2-1,TRBV27,NA,TRBD1,TGTGCCAGCAGTTTATGGACAGGGGGAGCCGCCAATGAGCAGTTCTTC,CASSLWTGGAANEQFF
TRBJ2-3,TRBV2,once,NA,TGTGCCAGCAAGTGGGGCTTCACAGATACGCAGTATTTT,CASKWGFTDTQYF
TRBJ1-1,TRBV19,NA,TRBD1,TGTGCCAGTAGTCAACCCGGACAGGGCCAACAGAACACTGAAGCTTTCTTT,CASSQPGQGQQNTEAFF
TRBJ1-5,TRBV30,NA,NA,TGTGCCTGGATCTCTAGGCATCAGCCCCAGCATTTT,CAWISRHQPQHF
TRBJ2-3,TRBV19,NA,NA,TGTGCCAGTAGTATAGGCGGTAGCACAGATACGCAGTATTTT,CASSIGGSTDTQYF
TRBJ1-2,TRBV5-1,NA,TRBD1,TGCGCCAGCAGCTCGACGGGACAGGGATCATCTAACTATGGCTACACCTTC,CASSSTGQGSSNYGYTF
TRBJ1-6,TRBV2,few,NA,TGTGCCAGCACACGGGGAAAGGATAATTCACCCCTCCACTTT,CASTRGKDNSPLHF
TRBJ2-3,TRBV19,NA,NA,TGTGCCAGTAGTCACAGTGGCACAGATACGCAGTATTTT,CASSHSGTDTQYF
TRBJ2-7,TRBV15,NA,NA,TGTGCCACCAGCAGCCCGACAGGGACTGGCGAGCAGTACTTC,CATSSPTGTGEQYF
TRBJ1-5,TRBV27,NA,TRBD1,TGTGCCAGCAGCGACAGGGGGCCGAGTCAGCCCCAGCATTTT,CASSDRGPSQPQHF
TRBJ2-3,TRBV6-6,NA,TRBD1,TGTGCCAGCAGAGGGACAGGCGCAGATACGCAGTATTTT,CASRGTGADTQYF
TRBJ2-2,TRBV28,once,TRBD2,TGTGCCAGCAGTTGGCGACTAGCGGGAGAGACCGGGGAGCTGTTTTTT,CASSWRLAGETGELFF
TRBJ1-1,TRBV30,NA,TRBD1,TGTGCCTGGAGTGTAGGACAGGGATCCGCTGAAGCTTTCTTT,CAWSVGQGSAEAFF
TRBJ1-6,TRBV28,NA,NA,TGTGCCAGCAGTTTCACATCGGGGGAATCACCCCTCCACTTT,CASSFTSGESPLHF
TRBJ1-2,TRBV10-1,NA,TRBD1,TGCGCCAGCAGTGAGGGGACAGATTATGGCTACACCTTC,CASSEGTDYGYTF
TRBJ1-5,TRBV28,NA,NA,TGTGCCAGCAGTTTACTACAGGGAAGGCAGCCCCAGCATTTT,CASSLLQGRQPQHF
TRBJ1-2,TRBV9,NA,NA,TGTGCCAGCAGCGTAGAATCAGTGGTTGATGGCTACACCTTC,CASSVESVVDGYTF
TRBJ1-6,TRBV6-5,NA,NA,TGTGCCAGCAAGAAAGATAGTAGCTTCTCACCCCTCCACTTT,CASKKDSSFSPLHF
TRBJ2-7,TRBV28,NA,NA,TGTGCCACCAGGTCTAACTACGAGCAGTACTTC,CATRSNYEQYF
TRBJ2-2,TRBV28,once,TRBD1,TGTGCCACCCGACCGACAGGGCGGACCGGGGAGCTGTTTTTT,CATRPTGRTGELFF
TRBJ2-2,TRBV2,NA,TRBD2,TGTGCCAGCAGTCTTAAGACTAGCGGGAGCGCCGGGGAGCTGTTTTTT,CASSLKTSGSAGELFF
TRBJ1-2,TRBV5-4,NA,NA,TGTGCCAGCAGCTCGCGGACAGCGAGGAACTATGGCTACACCTTC,CASSSRTARNYGYTF
TRBJ1-2,TRBV7-9,NA,TRBD1,TGTGCCAGCAGCCCCAGGGGGCAGCGCAACTATGGCTACACCTTC,CASSPRGQRNYGYTF
TRBJ1-1,TRBV14,NA,TRBD1,TGTGCCAGCAGCGCGCGGACAGGGACAGTAAGGACTGAAGCTTTCTTT,CASSARTGTVRTEAFF
TRBJ2-4,TRBV3-1/TRBV3-2,NA,TRBD2,TGTGCCAGCAGCCAAGGAGCGGGAGGGCCTAACATTCAGTACTTC,CASSQGAGGPNIQYF
TRBJ1-4,TRBV5-4,NA,NA,TGTGCCAGCAGCTTGGGGGGAGTTGAGGAAAAACTGTTTTTT,CASSLGGVEEKLFF
TRBJ1-1,TRBV5-1,NA,NA,TGCGCCAGCAGCTTATCTAGATCGGACACTGAAGCTTTCTTT,CASSLSRSDTEAFF
TRBJ1-1,TRBV28,NA,NA,TGTGCCAGCAGTTTACCAGGGAACACTGAAGCTTTCTTT,CASSLPGNTEAFF
TRBJ2-2,TRBV18,NA,NA,TGTGCCAGCTCACCAGGGGGCGAGACCGGGGAGCTGTTTTTT,CASSPGGETGELFF